The present entry profiles one TCR beta chain with its context. What it recognizes is unknown. This CDR3 is built from 12 residues. In germline, CDR1 is MNHEY, CDR2 SMNVEV (reference sequence). This specimen belongs to a study of T cell clusters in autoimmune cytopenias. Study in general: A median of roughly 52,000 TRB reads per sample yielded a median approximately 2,500 distinct clonotypes.

Tens of thousands of genome equivalents of blood DNA were amplified for TRB. TRB was amplified by touch-down multiplex PCR, primer pools A and B combined. After re-calling the multiplex PCR reads, TCRdb lists one entry per CDR3 protein, DNA absent. The repertoire table contains almost 6,000 distinct CDR3 sequences. The study, taken as a whole, reports: TRB repertoire shifts in secondary cytopenia and chronic lymphocytic leukemia mostly reflected lymphoma, not autoimmunity.

Sequenced material: peripheral blood. The gene calls are TRBV27 and TRBJ2-7. The sequence was obtained from a human donor with an autoimmune cytopenia or autoimmune hepatitis (not recorded which). The chain's CDR3 is CASSYSRPEQYF.